The 25 T cell receptor beta chains in this list originate from one sample, sequenced in a study of post-analysis software for immune sequencing data (dated by TCRdb to between 2015 and 2016). No antigen is known for these receptors. What the work shows at the level of the full study, not this receptor alone: Significantly higher frequencies in patients than in controls were found for roughly 5 TRBV segments, including TRBV5-6, TRBV5-1 and TRBV20-1.

The method was PCR. TCRdb shows the sequencer as Illumina HiSeq 2500. To reduce PCR and sequencing biases, unique molecular identifiers were incorporated into the TCR beta cDNA libraries. TCRdb cleaned the public reads at Q25 with fastp, built clones with MiXCR and kept in-frame beta chains. Entries that share a CDR3 protein sequence are merged under the most common genes and DNA. For this sample there are 820,000 or so distinct CDR3 sequences; roughly 50% appear just once. The ten largest clones capture approximately 4.3% of the sample. The sample consisted of blood. The receptors here all came from a girl aged 5 to 17 with multiple sclerosis.

The chain employs TRBV12-3 or TRBV12-4 and TRBJ1-1; TRBD1 aligns across 9 bases. This CDR3 has 17 amino acids. Trimming at V came to 0 bases and at J to 5 bases, leaving 10 bases not matched to a gene. The CDR3 loop is CASSLAQGARGKTEAFF. CDR3 bases: TGTGCCAGCAGTTTAGCACAGGGGGCGCGGGGGAAAACTGAAGCTTTCTTT.

This rearrangement joins TRBV3-1 to TRBJ1-6; 7 bases align to TRBD1. V shed 4 bases and J 6 bases; nucleotides not matched to a gene: 6. Per germline, CDR1 LGHDT and CDR2 YNNKEL (reference sequence). This CDR3 region has 15 residues. The DNA for the CDR3 is TGTGCCAGCAGCCCCGGGACAGCGTCTAATTCACCCCTCCACTTT. This translates into CASSPGTASNSPLHF.

Here the CDR3 DNA reads TGCGCCAGCAGCTTGGAGGCCGGGGCCTTAACCTACGAGCAGTACTTC. Translation: CASSLEAGALTYEQYF. The V call is TRBV5-1, the J call TRBJ2-4; the D call may be TRBD1 or TRBD2 (5 bases each). The J call may be in error: the DNA end matches TRBJ2-7 better. The CDR3 loop spans 16 amino acids. Germline V CDR1 and CDR2: SGHRS, YFSETQ.

In regard to this clonotype: One end of the junction fails to match germline, which may point to a read error. The rearrangement joins TRBV5-1 to TRBJ2-7; D is possibly TRBD2 (6 bases). The CDR3 spans 13 residues. Germline assignment: CDR1 SGHRS and CDR2 YFSETQ. The CDR3 is CACSFGGSYEQYF. The CDR3 bases are TGCGCCTGCAGCTTTGGAGGGTCCTACGAGCAGTACTTC.

A few counts support this clonotype. This chain uses TRBV11-2 with TRBJ1-2; 10 nucleotides match TRBD1. The CDR3 is 18 amino acids. V trimming: 4 bases; J trimming: 7 bases; junction bases outside the gene matches: 18. Germline loops: CDR1 SGHAT, CDR2 FQNNGV. Written as DNA, the CDR3 is TGTGCCAGCAGCTATAGACCCTGGGACAGGGGAGATTCCGGTGGCTACACCTTC. Amino acids: CASSYRPWDRGDSGGYTF.

In this sample, this clonotype turned up once. This rearrangement joins TRBV15 to TRBJ2-1, with TRBD2 matching 9 bases. V shed 1 base and J 10 bases; nucleotides not matched to a gene: 8. The CDR3 runs to 15 residues. CDR1 is LNHNV and CDR2 is YYDKDF in the germline V gene (reference sequence). The CDR3 region is CATSRGSGGSAEQFF. As DNA, the CDR3 is TGTGCCACCAGCAGAGGTAGCGGGGGCTCGGCGGAGCAGTTCTTC.

This clonotype turned up a few times. J is TRBJ2-5 and V is TRBV7-9; possible D gene TRBD1, 5 bases. CDR1 is SEHNR and CDR2 is FQNEAQ in the germline V gene (reference sequence). The CDR3 runs 16 residues. The V end was cut by 1 base, the J end by 3 bases, with 15 bases between. In nucleotides, the CDR3 is TGTGCCAGCAGCTTAGGTAGGACACCAGTCGAAGAGACCCAGTACTTC. It specifies CASSLGRTPVEETQYF.

This clonotype was picked up a small number of times. The chain combines TRBV5-1 with TRBJ2-7; D is uncertain. There are 17 residues in the CDR3. The V end was cut by 0 bases, the J end by 0 bases, with 16 bases between. From germline, CDR1 is SGHRS and CDR2 YFSETQ. The CDR3 DNA follows: TGCGCCAGCAGCTTGGGCGTCAGGACCCATACCTCCTACGAGCAGTACTTC. It translates to CASSLGVRTHTSYEQYF.

This chain joins TRBV28 and TRBJ2-7; no definite D call. CDR1 is MDHEN, CDR2 SYDVKM, per germline. V was pared by 3 bases and J by 4 bases, with 13 bases between. This CDR3 is 14 amino acids long. CDR3 nucleotides: TGTGCCAGCAGTTTCGAGGTATTGTGGTACGAGCAGTACTTC. Amino acid sequence: CASSFEVLWYEQYF.

The V call is TRBV20-1, the J call TRBJ2-1, with TRBD2 matching over 11 bases. The CDR3 loop spans 15 amino acids. The trim removed 6 bases at V and 8 bases at J, leaving 12 bases unmatched. CDR1 and CDR2 (germline): DFQATT, SNEGSKA (reference sequence). The CDR3 protein is CSAQPTSGSRDEQFF. The CDR3 DNA follows: TGCAGTGCCCAACCAACTAGCGGGAGCCGTGATGAGCAGTTCTTC.

This chain connects TRBV6-1 to TRBJ2-3; D may correspond to TRBD1 or TRBD2 (5 bases each). With 10 bases removed from V and 4 bases from J, the gap between germline ends came to 18 bases. The CDR3 runs 14 residues. Germline lookup yields CDR1 MNHNS and CDR2 SASEGT. This CDR3 reads CAILGTQGPDTQYF. In DNA form, the CDR3 reads TGTGCCATCCTTGGGACCCAAGGTCCAGATACGCAGTATTTT.

A single count supports this clonotype. The chain couples TRBV20-1 to TRBJ2-1, with D possibly matching TRBD1 (6 bases). The V gene lost 1 base and the J gene lost 5 bases, with 12 bases spanning the gap. This CDR3 spans 14 amino acids. Germline V gene sequence: CDR1 DFQATT, CDR2 SNEGSKA (reference sequence). DNA for the CDR3: TGCAGTGCTAGAGTGGGGGCTAACGACAATGAGCAGTTCTTC. Amino acids: CSARVGANDNEQFF.

This clonotype turned up a few times. The V and J genes are TRBV9 and TRBJ1-2; no definite D call. V was clipped by 0 bases and J by 1 base, with 13 bases between them. Germline V gene data show CDR1 as SGDLS and CDR2 as YYNGEE. This CDR3 is 16 amino acids long. CDR3 residues: CASSVGSGPSNYGYTF. CDR3 nucleotide sequence: TGTGCCAGCAGCGTAGGAAGTGGGCCAAGTAACTATGGCTACACCTTC.

This chain uses TRBV12-3 or TRBV12-4 with TRBJ2-3; D not resolved. V was trimmed by 2 bases and J by 4 bases, leaving 10 bases between them. The CDR3 extends over 14 amino acids. This chain's CDR3 is CASSLSPIADTQYF. The CDR3 DNA reads as TGTGCCAGCAGTTTATCCCCGATAGCAGATACGCAGTATTTT.

This clonotype has just a few counts. The V gene is TRBV10-3, the J gene TRBJ1-1, with D possibly matching TRBD1 (5 bases). CDR1 ENHRY and CDR2 SYGVKD come from the germline V gene. The CDR3 is 15 residues long. Trimming pared 0 bases from V and 1 base from J, leaving 9 bases between. The chain's CDR3 is CAISESWGWNTEAFF. CDR3 sequence (DNA): TGTGCCATCAGTGAGTCATGGGGGTGGAACACTGAAGCTTTCTTT.

This rearrangement joins TRBV12-3 or TRBV12-4 to TRBJ2-1, with 13 bases matching TRBD2. The assigned J gene may be wrong: the sequence end matches TRBJ2-7 better. The CDR3 has 15 amino acids. Here the CDR3 DNA reads TGTGCCAGCAGCATCCGGACTAGCGGGAGTCCCGAGCAGTACTTC. This gives the protein CASSIRTSGSPEQYF.

This clonotype was picked up a small number of times. This chain connects TRBV20-1 to TRBJ2-1; D is perhaps TRBD2 (6 bases). CDR3 length equals 13 residues. The germline V gene encodes CDR1 DFQATT and CDR2 SNEGSKA (reference sequence). Trimming cost V 4 bases and J 3 bases, with 10 bases left between them. The CDR3: CSAKEGRYNEQFF. The CDR3 DNA reads as TGCAGTGCTAAGGAGGGCCGCTACAATGAGCAGTTCTTC.

This clonotype was counted a few times. The V gene is TRBV9, the J gene TRBJ2-1; TRBD1 matches 9 bases. V shed 2 bases, J shed 1 base, and the junction held 1 base outside the gene matches. CDR1 is SGDLS and CDR2 is YYNGEE in the germline V gene. CDR3 length: 15 amino acids. The DNA of the CDR3 is TGTGCCAGCAGCGTTGGACAGGGGTCCTACAATGAGCAGTTCTTC. Its protein product is CASSVGQGSYNEQFF. The full variable domain, in which reference TRBV9 and TRBJ2-1 provide the parts outside the CDR3, is DSGVTQTPKHLITATGQRVTLRCSPRSGDLSVYWYQQSLDQGLQFLIQYYNGEERAKGNILERFSAQQFPDLHSELNLSSLELGDSALYFCASSVGQGSYNEQFFGPGTRLTVL.

A few counts support this clonotype. The chain employs TRBV29-1 and TRBJ2-3; 7 bases map to TRBD1. Looked up from germline, CDR1 is SQVTM and CDR2 is ANQGSEA. This CDR3 has 13 amino acids. V was clipped by 6 bases and J by 6 bases; unmatched bases: 9. The CDR3 nucleotides read TGCAGCGTCGGGGTAAGGGGGCCGGATACGCAGTATTTT. Its translation is CSVGVRGPDTQYF.

J is TRBJ2-7 and V is TRBV25-1; a weak D match, TRBD2 (6 bases). This CDR3 has 14 amino acids. Germline lookup yields CDR1 MGHDK and CDR2 SYGVNS. The V gene lost 3 bases and the J gene lost 5 bases, with 14 bases spanning the gap. The CDR3 protein is CASSEAGFMNEQYF. The CDR3 region has the DNA TGTGCCAGCAGTGAGGCGGGGTTTATGAACGAGCAGTACTTC.

This chain links TRBV5-8 with TRBJ1-2, with no clear D. The CDR3 sequence is 18 residues long. V was shortened by 1 base and J by 7 bases, with 26 bases between the two germline ends. From germline, CDR1 is SGHTS and CDR2 YDEGEE. DNA for the CDR3: TGTGCCAGCAGCTTGAGAGGTCGGACGCCGGCATCTATCTCTGGCTACACCTTC. Translating it yields CASSLRGRTPASISGYTF.

As concerns this clonotype: An end of the junction does not agree with germline; a read error may underlie this. The CDR3 sequence is CTSSSGQSTDTQYF. In DNA form, the CDR3 reads TGCACCAGCAGCTCCGGACAAAGCACAGATACGCAGTATTTT. V and J are TRBV5-1 and TRBJ2-3; the D gene is possibly TRBD1 (5 bases). The length of the CDR3 is 14 residues. Germline lookup yields CDR1 SGHRS and CDR2 YFSETQ.

This clonotype has just a few counts. The V gene is TRBV24-1, the J gene TRBJ1-2, with D possibly TRBD1 on 5 matching bases. With 4 bases removed from V and 8 bases from J, the gap between germline ends came to 10 bases. The germline CDR1 and CDR2 sequences are KGHDR and SFDVKD. The CDR3 is 12 residues long. DNA of the CDR3: TGTGCCACCAGTGAGCCAGGGCAAGGCTACACCTTC. The encoded protein is CATSEPGQGYTF.

This clonotype was seen more than once but under ten times. The chain carries TRBV5-1 and TRBJ2-7; 9 positions agree with TRBD2. CDR1 is SGHRS, CDR2 YFSETQ, per germline. CDR3 length: 14 amino acids. V was clipped by 5 bases and J by 4 bases; unmatched bases: 7. The DNA for the CDR3 is TGCGCCAGCAGTTCTAGCGGGACGGGGTACGAGCAGTACTTC. Amino acids: CASSSSGTGYEQYF. The whole variable domain, filled in from reference TRBV5-1 and TRBJ2-7, reads KAGVTQTPRYLIKTRGQQVTLSCSPISGHRSVSWYQQTPGQGLQFLFEYFSETQRNKGNFPGRFSGRQFSNSRSEMNVSTLELGDSALYLCASSSSGTGYEQYFGPGTRLTVT.

The sample holds one count of this clonotype. This chain uses TRBV15 with TRBJ1-2; 7 positions agree with TRBD1. V lost 0 bases to trimming and J lost 4 bases; unmatched junction nucleotides: 5. Looked up from germline, CDR1 is LNHNV and CDR2 is YYDKDF (reference sequence). This CDR3 contains 15 residues. The CDR3 DNA reads as TGTGCCACCAGCAGAGATACACAGGGGCTCTATGGCTACACCTTC. Its translation is CATSRDTQGLYGYTF. Variable domain in full (rest from reference TRBV15 and TRBJ1-2): DAMVIQNPRYQVTQFGKPVTLSCSQTLNHNVMYWYQQKSSQAPKLLFHYYDKDFNNEADTPDNFQSRRPNTSFCFLDIRSPGLGDTAMYLCATSRDTQGLYGYTFGSGTRLTVV.